The 5 T cell receptor beta chains below come from one sample, sequenced in a study of blood T cell repertoires in COVID-19 (dated by TCRdb to 2018 to 2020). The library was produced with the immunoSEQ multiplex PCR assay. This immuneACCESS table, as held by TCRdb, lists in-frame sequences with V and J called but not all clones. Of the missing ones, under half trace to an unresolved V gene in checked studies; the others have no known cause. The sample table holds around 55,000 clones, of which 90% were seen once. The ten most abundant clones make up around 14% of the sample. The sample comprised peripheral blood. Receptor source: a human donor with active COVID-19. The donor label of this sample is uncertain.

There are a few counts of this clone. The chain links TRBV27 to TRBJ2-7; D call uncertain. The CDR3 is 13 residues long. V was pared by 6 bases and J by 3 bases, with 12 bases between. Germline V gene sequence: CDR1 MNHEY, CDR2 SMNVEV (reference sequence). The chain's CDR3 is CASSRGPYYEQYF. CDR3 nucleotides: TGTGCCAGCAGCCGAGGCCCCTACTACGAGCAGTACTTC.

The chain combines TRBV27 with TRBJ2-3; D is perhaps TRBD2 (6 bases). The CDR3 runs 17 residues. Germline V CDR1 and CDR2: MNHEY, SMNVEV (reference sequence). V was cut by 4 bases and J by 4 bases, with 21 bases left in between. In DNA, the CDR3 is TGTGCCAGCAGTTCTGCATTGACGGGGGTCAGGGCAGATACGCAGTATTTT. This codes for CASSSALTGVRADTQYF.

The rearrangement uses TRBV2 and TRBJ2-2, with a tentative D call TRBD2 (5 bases). Germline V gene lookup returns CDR1 SNHLY and CDR2 FYNNEI. The CDR3 has 12 residues. V lost 4 bases and J 5 bases, leaving 5 bases between the germline ends. The CDR3 DNA follows: TGTGCCAGCAGTGGGGAGACCGGGGAGCTGTTTTTT. Its translation: CASSGETGELFF.

The rearrangement links TRBV7-8 to TRBJ2-5, with D tentatively TRBD1 (5 bases). V gave up 7 bases and J gave up 0 bases, with 15 bases separating them. The CDR3 spans 15 residues. Germline-derived CDR1 and CDR2 are SGHVS and FQNEAQ. The CDR3 protein is CASTPRAEYQETQYF. In DNA form, the CDR3 reads TGTGCCAGCACCCCCAGGGCGGAGTACCAAGAGACCCAGTACTTC.

This clone has just a few counts. The chain links TRBV5-1 to TRBJ2-7; D is perhaps TRBD1 (6 bases). The CDR3 is 16 residues long. CDR1 is SGHRS, CDR2 YFSETQ, per germline. The ends were cut back, 0 bases at V and 2 bases at J, with 15 bases in the middle. CDR3 DNA: TGCGCCAGCAGCTTGGGTGCAGGGGATGGAACCTACGAGCAGTACTTC. Protein: CASSLGAGDGTYEQYF.